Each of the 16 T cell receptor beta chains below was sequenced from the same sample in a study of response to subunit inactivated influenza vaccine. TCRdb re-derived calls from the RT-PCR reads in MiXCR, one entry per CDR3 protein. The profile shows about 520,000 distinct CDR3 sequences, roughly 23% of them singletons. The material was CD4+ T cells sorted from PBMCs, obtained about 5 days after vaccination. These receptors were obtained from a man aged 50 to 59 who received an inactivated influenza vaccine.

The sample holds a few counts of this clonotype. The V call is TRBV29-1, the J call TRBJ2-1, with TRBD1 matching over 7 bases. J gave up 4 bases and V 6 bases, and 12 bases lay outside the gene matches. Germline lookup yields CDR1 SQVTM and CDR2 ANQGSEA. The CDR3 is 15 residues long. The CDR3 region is CSVGEPGQLYNEQFF. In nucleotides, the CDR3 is TGCAGCGTAGGTGAGCCGGGACAGCTTTACAATGAGCAGTTCTTC.

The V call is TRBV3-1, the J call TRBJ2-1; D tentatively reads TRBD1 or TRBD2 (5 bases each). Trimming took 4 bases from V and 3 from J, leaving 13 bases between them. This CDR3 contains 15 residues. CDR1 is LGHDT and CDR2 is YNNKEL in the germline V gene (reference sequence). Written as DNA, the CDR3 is TGTGCCAGCAGCCGCAGGGTAGGGAGCTACAATGAGCAGTTCTTC. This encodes CASSRRVGSYNEQFF.

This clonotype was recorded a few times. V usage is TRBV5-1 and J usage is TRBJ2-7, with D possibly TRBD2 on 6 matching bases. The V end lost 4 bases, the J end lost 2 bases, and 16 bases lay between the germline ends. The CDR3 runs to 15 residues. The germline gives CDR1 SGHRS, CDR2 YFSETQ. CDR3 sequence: CASSRTGTVAYEQYF. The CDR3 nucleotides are TGCGCCAGCAGCAGAACCGGGACTGTCGCCTACGAGCAGTACTTC.

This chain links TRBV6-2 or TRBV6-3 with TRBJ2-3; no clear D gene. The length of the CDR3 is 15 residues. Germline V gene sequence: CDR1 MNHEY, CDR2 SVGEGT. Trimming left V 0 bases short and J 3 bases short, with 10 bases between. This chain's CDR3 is CASSYSGRRTDTQYF. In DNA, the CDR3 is TGTGCCAGCAGTTACTCGGGCAGGAGAACAGATACGCAGTATTTT.

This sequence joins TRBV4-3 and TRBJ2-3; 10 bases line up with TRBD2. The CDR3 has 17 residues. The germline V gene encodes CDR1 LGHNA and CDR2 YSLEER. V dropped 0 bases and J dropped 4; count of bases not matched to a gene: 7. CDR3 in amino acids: CASSQDRLAGGADTQYF. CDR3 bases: TGCGCCAGCAGCCAAGATCGACTAGCGGGTGGGGCAGATACGCAGTATTTT.

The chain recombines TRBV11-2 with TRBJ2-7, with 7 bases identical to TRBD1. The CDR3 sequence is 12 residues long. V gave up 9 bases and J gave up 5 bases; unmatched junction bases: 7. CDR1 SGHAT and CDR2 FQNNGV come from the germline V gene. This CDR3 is CASTVDRDEQYF. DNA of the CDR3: TGTGCCAGTACAGTTGACAGGGACGAGCAGTACTTC.

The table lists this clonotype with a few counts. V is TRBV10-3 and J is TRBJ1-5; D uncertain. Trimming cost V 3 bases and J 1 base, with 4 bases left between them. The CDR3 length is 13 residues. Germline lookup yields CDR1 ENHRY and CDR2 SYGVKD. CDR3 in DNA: TGTGCCATCAGTGAAGAGAGCAATCAGCCCCAGCATTTT. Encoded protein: CAISEESNQPQHF.

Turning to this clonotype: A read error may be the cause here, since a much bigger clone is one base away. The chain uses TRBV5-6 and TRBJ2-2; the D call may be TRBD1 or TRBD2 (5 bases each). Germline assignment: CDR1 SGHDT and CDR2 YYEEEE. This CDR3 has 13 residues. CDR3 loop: CASRIGTAGELVF. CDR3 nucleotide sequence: TGTGCCAGCAGGATAGGGACGGCCGGGGAGCTGGTTTTT.

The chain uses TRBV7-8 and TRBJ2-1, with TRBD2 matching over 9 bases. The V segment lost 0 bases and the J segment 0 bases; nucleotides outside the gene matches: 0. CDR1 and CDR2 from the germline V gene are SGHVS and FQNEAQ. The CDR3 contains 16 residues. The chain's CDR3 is CASSLARGGSYNEQFF. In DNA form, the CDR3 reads TGTGCCAGCAGCTTAGCGCGGGGGGGCTCCTACAATGAGCAGTTCTTC.

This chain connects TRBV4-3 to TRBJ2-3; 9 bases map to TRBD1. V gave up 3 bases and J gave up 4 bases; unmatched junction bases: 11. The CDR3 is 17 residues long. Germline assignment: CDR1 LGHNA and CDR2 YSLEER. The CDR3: CASSHLIGQGTSDTQYF. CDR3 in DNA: TGCGCCAGCAGCCACCTAATTGGACAGGGGACCTCAGATACGCAGTATTTT.

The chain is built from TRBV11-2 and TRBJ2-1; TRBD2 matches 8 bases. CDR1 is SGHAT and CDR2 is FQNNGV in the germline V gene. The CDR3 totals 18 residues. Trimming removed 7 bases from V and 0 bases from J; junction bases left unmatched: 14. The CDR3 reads CASTPTSGRESSYNEQFF. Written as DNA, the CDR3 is TGTGCCAGCACCCCTACTAGCGGAAGGGAAAGCTCCTACAATGAGCAGTTCTTC.

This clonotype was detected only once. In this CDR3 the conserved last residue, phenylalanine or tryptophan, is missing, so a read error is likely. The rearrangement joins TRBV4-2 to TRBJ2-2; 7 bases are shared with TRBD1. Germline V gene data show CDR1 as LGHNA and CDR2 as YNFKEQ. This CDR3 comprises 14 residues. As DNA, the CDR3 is TGTGCCAGCAGCCCTCGACAGGGCACCTGGGAGCTGTTTTGT. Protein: CASSPRQGTWELFC.

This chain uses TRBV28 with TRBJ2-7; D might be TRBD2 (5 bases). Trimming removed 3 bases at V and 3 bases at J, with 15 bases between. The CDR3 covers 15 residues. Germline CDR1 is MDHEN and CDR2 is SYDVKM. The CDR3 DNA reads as TGTGCCAGCAGTTTGGGAGCGCCAAAGGGCTACGAGCAGTACTTC. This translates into CASSLGAPKGYEQYF. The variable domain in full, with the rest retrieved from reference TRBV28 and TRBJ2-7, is DVKVTQSSRYLVKRTGEKVFLECVQDMDHENMFWYRQDPGLGLRLIYFSYDVKMKEKGDIPEGYSVSREKKERFSLILESASTNQTSMYLCASSLGAPKGYEQYFGPGTRLTVT.

CDR3 sequence (DNA): TGTGCCAGCAGCAAAGCGGGGGGCTTTGACAGGGCGAGGTATACCTACGAGCAGTACTTC. Encoded protein: CASSKAGGFDRARYTYEQYF. V gene TRBV21-1 combines with J gene TRBJ2-7; TRBD1 was called by the table and not checked on the DNA. TRBV21-1 is assigned pseudogene status. The CDR3 sequence is 20 residues long.

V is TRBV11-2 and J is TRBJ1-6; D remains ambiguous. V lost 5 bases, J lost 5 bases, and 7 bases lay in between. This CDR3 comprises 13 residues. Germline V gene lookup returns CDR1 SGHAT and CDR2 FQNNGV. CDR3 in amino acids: CASSVLNNSPLHF. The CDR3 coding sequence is TGTGCCAGCAGCGTCTTAAATAATTCACCCCTCCACTTT. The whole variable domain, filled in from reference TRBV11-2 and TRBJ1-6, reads EAGVAQSPRYKIIEKRQSVAFWCNPISGHATLYWYQQILGQGPKLLIQFQNNGVVDDSQLPKDRFSAERLKGVDSTLKIQPAKLEDSAVYLCASSVLNNSPLHFGNGTRLTVT.

The CDR3: CASSYGGSGEQYF. In nucleotides, the CDR3 is TGTGCCAGCAGTTATGGCGGGAGTGGCGAGCAGTACTTC. The chain joins TRBV6-2 or TRBV6-3 to TRBJ2-7; 7 bases are a match to TRBD2. Trimming cost V 3 bases and J 6 bases; bases outside gene matches: 5. The CDR3 has 13 amino acids. CDR1 is MNHEY and CDR2 is SVGEGT in the germline V gene.